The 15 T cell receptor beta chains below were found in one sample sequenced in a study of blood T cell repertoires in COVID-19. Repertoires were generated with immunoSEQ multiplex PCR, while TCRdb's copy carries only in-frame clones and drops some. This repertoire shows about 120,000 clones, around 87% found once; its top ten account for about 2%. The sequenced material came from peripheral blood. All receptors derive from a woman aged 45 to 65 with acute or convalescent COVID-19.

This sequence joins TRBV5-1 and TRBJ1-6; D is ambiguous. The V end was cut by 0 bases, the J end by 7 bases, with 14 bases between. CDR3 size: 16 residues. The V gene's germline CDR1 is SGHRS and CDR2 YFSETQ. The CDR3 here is CASSLEQPKTNSPLHF. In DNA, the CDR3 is TGCGCCAGCAGCTTGGAGCAACCAAAAACGAATTCACCCCTCCACTTT.

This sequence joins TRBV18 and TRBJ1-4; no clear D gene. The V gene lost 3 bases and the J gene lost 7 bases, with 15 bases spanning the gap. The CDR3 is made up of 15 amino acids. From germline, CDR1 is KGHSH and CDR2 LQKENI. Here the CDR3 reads CASSPSPGLGEKLFF. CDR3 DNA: TGTGCCAGCTCACCGTCGCCGGGATTGGGTGAAAAACTGTTTTTT.

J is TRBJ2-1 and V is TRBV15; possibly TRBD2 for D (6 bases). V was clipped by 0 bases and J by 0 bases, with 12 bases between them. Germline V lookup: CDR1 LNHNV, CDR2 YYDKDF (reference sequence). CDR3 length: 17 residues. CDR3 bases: TGTGCCACCAGCAGAGAACCGGGACTTCCCTCCTACAATGAGCAGTTCTTC. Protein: CATSREPGLPSYNEQFF.

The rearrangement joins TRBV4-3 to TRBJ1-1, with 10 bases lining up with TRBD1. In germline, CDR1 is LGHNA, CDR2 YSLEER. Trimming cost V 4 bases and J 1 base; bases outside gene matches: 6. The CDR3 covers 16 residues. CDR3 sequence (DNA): TGCGCCAGCAGCCTTACGACAGGGGGCGGGAACACTGAAGCTTTCTTT. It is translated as CASSLTTGGGNTEAFF.

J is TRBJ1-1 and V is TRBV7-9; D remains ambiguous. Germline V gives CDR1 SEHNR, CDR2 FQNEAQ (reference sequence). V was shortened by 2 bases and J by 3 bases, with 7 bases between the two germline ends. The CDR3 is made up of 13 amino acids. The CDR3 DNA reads TGTGCCAGCAGCTTAATTGAGGACACTGAAGCTTTCTTT. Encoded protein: CASSLIEDTEAFF.

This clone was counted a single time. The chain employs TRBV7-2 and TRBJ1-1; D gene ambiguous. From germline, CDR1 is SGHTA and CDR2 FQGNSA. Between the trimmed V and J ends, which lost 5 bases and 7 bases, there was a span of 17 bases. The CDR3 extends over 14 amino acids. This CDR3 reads CASSIAAIKSEAFF. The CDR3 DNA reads TGTGCCAGCAGCATCGCGGCCATAAAGAGTGAAGCTTTCTTT.

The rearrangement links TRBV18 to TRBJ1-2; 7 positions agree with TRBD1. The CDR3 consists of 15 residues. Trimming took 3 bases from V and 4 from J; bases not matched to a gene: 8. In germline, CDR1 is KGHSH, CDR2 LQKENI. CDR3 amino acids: CASSPAPGQVYGYTF. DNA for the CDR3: TGTGCCAGCTCACCTGCGCCCGGACAGGTCTATGGCTACACCTTC.

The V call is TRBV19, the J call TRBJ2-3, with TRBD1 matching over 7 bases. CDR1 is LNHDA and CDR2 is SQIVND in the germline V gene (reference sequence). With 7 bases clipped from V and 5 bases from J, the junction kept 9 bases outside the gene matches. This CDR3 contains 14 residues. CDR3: CASNPQGVVDTQYF. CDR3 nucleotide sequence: TGTGCCAGTAATCCGCAGGGGGTGGTAGATACGCAGTATTTT.

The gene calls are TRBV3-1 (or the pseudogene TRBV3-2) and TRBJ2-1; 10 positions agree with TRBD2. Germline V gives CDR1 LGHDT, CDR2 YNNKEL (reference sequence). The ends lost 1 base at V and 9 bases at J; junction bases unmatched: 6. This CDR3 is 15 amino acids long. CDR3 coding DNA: TGTGCCAGCAGCCAAGGGCTAGCGGGAGTGGGTGAGCAGTTCTTC. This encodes CASSQGLAGVGEQFF.

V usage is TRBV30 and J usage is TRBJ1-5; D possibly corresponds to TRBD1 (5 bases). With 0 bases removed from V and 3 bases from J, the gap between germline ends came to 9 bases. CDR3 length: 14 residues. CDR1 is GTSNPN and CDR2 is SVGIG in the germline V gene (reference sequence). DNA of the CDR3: TGTGCCTGGAGTGTAGGGGTTTCCAATCAGCCCCAGCATTTT. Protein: CAWSVGVSNQPQHF. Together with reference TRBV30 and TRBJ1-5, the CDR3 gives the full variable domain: SQTIHQWPATLVQPVGSPLSLECTVEGTSNPNLYWYRQAAGRGLQLLFYSVGIGQISSEVPQNLSASRPQDRQFILSSKKLLLSDSGFYLCAWSVGVSNQPQHFGDGTRLSIL.

CDR3 nucleotide sequence: TGTGCCAGCAGCTTCGGGGGAATGGATGGCTACACCTTC. The encoded protein is CASSFGGMDGYTF. The chain carries TRBV5-8 and TRBJ1-2, with D tentatively TRBD1 (5 bases). Trimming stripped 2 bases from V and 6 bases from J, with 11 bases between. Germline lookup yields CDR1 SGHTS and CDR2 YDEGEE. The CDR3 is 13 amino acids.

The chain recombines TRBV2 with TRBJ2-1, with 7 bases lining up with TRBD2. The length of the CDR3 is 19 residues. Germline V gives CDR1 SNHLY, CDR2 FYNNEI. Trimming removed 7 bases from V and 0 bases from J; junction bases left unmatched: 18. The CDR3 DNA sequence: TGTGCCAGCAACCAAGGCCTAGCGGATGTTATGTACTCCTACAATGAGCAGTTCTTC. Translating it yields CASNQGLADVMYSYNEQFF.

The CDR3 sequence is CASSNGGNAGELFF. The CDR3 DNA reads TGTGCCAGCAGCAACGGGGGTAACGCCGGGGAGCTGTTTTTT. The chain carries TRBV9 and TRBJ2-2, with TRBD2 as a possible D gene (6 bases). CDR1 and CDR2 from the germline V gene are SGDLS and YYNGEE. CDR3 length: 14 amino acids. V lost 4 bases and J 6 bases, leaving 13 bases between the germline ends. The variable domain in full, with the rest retrieved from reference TRBV9 and TRBJ2-2, is DSGVTQTPKHLITATGQRVTLRCSPRSGDLSVYWYQQSLDQGLQFLIQYYNGEERAKGNILERFSAQQFPDLHSELNLSSLELGDSALYFCASSNGGNAGELFFGEGSRLTVL.

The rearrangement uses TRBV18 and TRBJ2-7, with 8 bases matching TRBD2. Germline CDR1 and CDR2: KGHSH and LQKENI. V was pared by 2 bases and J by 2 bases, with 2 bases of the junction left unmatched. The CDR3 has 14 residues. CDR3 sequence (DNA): TGTGCCAGCTCACCAGGGACTAGAGCCTACGAGCAGTACTTC. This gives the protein CASSPGTRAYEQYF.

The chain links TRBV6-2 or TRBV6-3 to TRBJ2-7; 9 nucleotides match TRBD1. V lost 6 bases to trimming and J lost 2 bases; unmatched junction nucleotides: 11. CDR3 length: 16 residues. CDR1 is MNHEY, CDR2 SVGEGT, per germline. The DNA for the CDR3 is TGTGCCAGCAGCCGCTCGGGGACAGGGACTCCCTACGAGCAGTACTTC. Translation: CASSRSGTGTPYEQYF.